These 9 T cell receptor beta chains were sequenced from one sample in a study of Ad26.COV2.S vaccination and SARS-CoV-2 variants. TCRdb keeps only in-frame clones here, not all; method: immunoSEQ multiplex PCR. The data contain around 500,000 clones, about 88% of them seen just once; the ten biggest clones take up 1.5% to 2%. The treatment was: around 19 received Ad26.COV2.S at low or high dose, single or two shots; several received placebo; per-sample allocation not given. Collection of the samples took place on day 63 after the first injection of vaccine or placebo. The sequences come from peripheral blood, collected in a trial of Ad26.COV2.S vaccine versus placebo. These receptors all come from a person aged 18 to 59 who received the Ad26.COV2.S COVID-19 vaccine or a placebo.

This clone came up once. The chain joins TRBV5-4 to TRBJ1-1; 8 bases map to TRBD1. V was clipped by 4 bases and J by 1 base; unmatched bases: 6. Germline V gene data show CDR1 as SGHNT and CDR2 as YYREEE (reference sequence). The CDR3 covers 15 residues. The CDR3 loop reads CASSLSGTGNTEAFF. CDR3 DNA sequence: TGTGCCAGCAGCCTTTCCGGGACAGGGAACACTGAAGCTTTCTTT.

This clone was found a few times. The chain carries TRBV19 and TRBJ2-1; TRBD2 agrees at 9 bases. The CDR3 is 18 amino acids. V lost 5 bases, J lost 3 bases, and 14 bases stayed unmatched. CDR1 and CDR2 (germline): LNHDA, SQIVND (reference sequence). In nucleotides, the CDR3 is TGTGCCAGTAGTCCGCTAGCGGGGAGATCGGGGAACTACAATGAGCAGTTCTTC. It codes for CASSPLAGRSGNYNEQFF.

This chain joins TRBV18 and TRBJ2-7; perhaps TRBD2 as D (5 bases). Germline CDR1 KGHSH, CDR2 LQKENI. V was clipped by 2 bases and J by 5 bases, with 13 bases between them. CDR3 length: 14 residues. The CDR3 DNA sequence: TGTGCCAGCTCACCATATACCGGAGGCGACGAGCAGTACTTC. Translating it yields CASSPYTGGDEQYF.

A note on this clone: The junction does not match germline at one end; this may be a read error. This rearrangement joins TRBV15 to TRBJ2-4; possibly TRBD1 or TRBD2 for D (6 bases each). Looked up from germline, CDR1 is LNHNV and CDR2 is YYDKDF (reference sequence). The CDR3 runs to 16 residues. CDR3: CATRRVLGGAGNIQYF. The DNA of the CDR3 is TGTGCCACCAGAAGAGTTTTGGGGGGCGCTGGTAACATTCAGTACTTC.

CDR3 in DNA: TGTGCCAGCAGCCAGACAGGGAGAGGCGAAAAACTGTTTTTT. Translated: CASSQTGRGEKLFF. This chain links TRBV11-2 with TRBJ1-4; 7 bases fit TRBD1. The CDR3 is 14 residues long. The V gene's germline CDR1 is SGHAT and CDR2 FQNNGV. Trimming at V came to 5 bases and at J to 8 bases, leaving 8 bases not matched to a gene.

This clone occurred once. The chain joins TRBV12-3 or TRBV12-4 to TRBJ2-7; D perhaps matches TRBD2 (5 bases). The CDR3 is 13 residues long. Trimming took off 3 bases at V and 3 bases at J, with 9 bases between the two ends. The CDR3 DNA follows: TGTGCCAGCAGTTTGGAGGCAGGCTACGAGCAGTACTTC. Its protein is CASSLEAGYEQYF.

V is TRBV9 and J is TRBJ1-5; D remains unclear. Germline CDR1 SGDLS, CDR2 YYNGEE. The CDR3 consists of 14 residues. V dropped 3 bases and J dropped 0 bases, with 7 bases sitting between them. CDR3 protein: CASSAKFSNQPQHF. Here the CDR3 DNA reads TGTGCCAGCAGCGCCAAGTTTAGCAATCAGCCCCAGCATTTT.

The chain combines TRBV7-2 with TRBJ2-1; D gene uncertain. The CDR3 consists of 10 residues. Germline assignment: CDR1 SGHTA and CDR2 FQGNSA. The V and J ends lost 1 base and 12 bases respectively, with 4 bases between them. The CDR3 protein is CASSLGGQFF. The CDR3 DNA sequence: TGTGCCAGCAGCTTAGGGGGGCAGTTCTTC.

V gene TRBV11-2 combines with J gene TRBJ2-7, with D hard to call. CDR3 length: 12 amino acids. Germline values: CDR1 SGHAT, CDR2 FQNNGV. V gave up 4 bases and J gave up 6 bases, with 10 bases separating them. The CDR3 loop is CASSSLTTEQYF. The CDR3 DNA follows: TGTGCCAGCAGCTCTCTGACGACCGAGCAGTACTTC.